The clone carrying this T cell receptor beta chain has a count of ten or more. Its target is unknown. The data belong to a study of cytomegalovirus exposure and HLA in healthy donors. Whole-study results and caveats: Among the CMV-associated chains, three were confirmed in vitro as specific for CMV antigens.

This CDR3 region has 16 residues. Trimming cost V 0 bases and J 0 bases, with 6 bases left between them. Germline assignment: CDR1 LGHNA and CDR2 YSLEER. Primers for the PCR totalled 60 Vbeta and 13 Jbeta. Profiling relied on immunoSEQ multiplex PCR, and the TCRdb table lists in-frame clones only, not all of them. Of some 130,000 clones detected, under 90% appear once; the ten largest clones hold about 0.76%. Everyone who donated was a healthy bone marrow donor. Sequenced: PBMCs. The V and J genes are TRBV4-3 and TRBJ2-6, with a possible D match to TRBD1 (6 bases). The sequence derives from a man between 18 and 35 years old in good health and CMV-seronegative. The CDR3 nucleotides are TGCGCCAGCAGCCAAGAACAGGGCTCTGGGGCCAACGTCCTGACTTTC. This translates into CASSQEQGSGANVLTF.